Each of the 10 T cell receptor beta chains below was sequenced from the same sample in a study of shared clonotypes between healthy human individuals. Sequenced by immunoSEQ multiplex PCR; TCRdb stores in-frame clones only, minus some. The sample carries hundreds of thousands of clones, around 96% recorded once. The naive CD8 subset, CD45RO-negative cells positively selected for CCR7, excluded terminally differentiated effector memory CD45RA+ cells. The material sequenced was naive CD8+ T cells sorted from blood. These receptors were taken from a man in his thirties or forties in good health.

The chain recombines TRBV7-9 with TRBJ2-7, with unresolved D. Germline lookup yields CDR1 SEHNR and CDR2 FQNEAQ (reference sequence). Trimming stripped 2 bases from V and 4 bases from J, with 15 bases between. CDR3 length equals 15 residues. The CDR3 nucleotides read TGTGCCAGCAGCTTACCGCTAGGTCCTTTGTACGAGCAGTACTTC. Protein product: CASSLPLGPLYEQYF.

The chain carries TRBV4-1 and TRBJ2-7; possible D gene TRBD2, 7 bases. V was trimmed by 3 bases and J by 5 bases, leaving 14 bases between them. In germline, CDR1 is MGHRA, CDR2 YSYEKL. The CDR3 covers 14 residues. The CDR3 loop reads CASSQAGAFNEQYF. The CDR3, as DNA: TGCGCCAGCAGCCAGGCGGGGGCGTTTAACGAGCAGTACTTC.

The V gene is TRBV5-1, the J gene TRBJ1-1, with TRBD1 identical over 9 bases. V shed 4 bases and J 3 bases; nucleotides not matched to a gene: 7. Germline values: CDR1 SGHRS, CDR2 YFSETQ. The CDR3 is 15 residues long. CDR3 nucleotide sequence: TGCGCCAGCAGCGCAAAGACAGGGGGGTACACTGAAGCTTTCTTT. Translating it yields CASSAKTGGYTEAFF. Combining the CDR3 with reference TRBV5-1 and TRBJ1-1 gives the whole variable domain KAGVTQTPRYLIKTRGQQVTLSCSPISGHRSVSWYQQTPGQGLQFLFEYFSETQRNKGNFPGRFSGRQFSNSRSEMNVSTLELGDSALYLCASSAKTGGYTEAFFGQGTRLTVV.

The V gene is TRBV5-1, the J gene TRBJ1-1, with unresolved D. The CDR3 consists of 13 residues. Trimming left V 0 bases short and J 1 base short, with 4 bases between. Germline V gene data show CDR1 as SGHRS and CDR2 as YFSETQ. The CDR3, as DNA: TGCGCCAGCAGCTTGGACTGGAACACTGAAGCTTTCTTT. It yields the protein CASSLDWNTEAFF.

The CDR3 is CASSSTGTGGQVGGYTF. In nucleotides, the CDR3 is TGTGCCAGCAGCTCGACCGGGACAGGGGGCCAGGTGGGTGGCTACACCTTC. The genes are TRBV11-2 and TRBJ1-2, with 12 bases fitting TRBD1. This CDR3 comprises 17 residues. Germline assignment: CDR1 SGHAT and CDR2 FQNNGV. V lost 4 bases and J lost 7; bases outside the gene matches: 13.

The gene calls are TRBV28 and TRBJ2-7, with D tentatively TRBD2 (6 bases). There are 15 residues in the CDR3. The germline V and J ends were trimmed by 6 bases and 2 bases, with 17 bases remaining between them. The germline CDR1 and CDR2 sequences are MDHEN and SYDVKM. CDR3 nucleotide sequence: TGTGCCAGCAGCTGGGCGGGGTCTAAAACCTACGAGCAGTACTTC. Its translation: CASSWAGSKTYEQYF.

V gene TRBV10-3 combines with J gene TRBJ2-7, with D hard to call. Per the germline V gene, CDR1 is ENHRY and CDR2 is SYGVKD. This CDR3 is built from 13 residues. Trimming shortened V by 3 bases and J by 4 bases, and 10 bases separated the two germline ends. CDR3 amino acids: CAISEALGYEQYF. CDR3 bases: TGTGCCATCAGTGAAGCCCTGGGATACGAGCAGTACTTC.

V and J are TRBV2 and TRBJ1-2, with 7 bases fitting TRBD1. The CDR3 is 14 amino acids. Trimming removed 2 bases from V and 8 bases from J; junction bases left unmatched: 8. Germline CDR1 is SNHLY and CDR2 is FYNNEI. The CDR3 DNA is TGTGCCAGCAGTGAACCGCACAGGGGCGAAGGCTACACCTTC. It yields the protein CASSEPHRGEGYTF.

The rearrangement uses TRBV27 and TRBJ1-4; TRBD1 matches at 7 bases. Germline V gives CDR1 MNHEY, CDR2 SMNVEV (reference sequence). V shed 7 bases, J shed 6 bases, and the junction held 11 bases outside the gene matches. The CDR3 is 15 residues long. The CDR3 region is CASTPESGGDEKLFF. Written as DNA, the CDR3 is TGTGCCAGCACCCCAGAGTCAGGGGGAGATGAAAAACTGTTTTTT.

In DNA, the CDR3 is TGTGCCAGCAGCTTAGGCACAGGGGGCAACTACGAGCAGTACTTC. This encodes CASSLGTGGNYEQYF. The chain combines TRBV7-6 with TRBJ2-7; TRBD1 matches at 9 bases. Germline values: CDR1 SGHVS, CDR2 FNYEAQ. The CDR3 loop spans 15 amino acids. V was clipped by 1 base and J by 3 bases; unmatched bases: 4.